This T cell receptor beta chain was obtained from a study of T cell repertoires and Cas9 in healthy adults. Study details: Characterization of SpCas9-reactive CD4 and CD8 T cells covered multi-effector potency, cytotoxicity and lineage.

Profiled with immunoSEQ multiplex PCR; TCRdb holds only in-frame clones, not every one. The table has more than 20,000 clones, about 90% seen once. Findings and caveats of the study: In vitro, SpCas9-reactive Tregs were reported to curb effector T cell proliferation and function.

J lost 10 bases, V lost 5 bases, and 12 bases had no gene match. Per the germline V gene, CDR1 is SGHTA and CDR2 is FQGNSA. This CDR3 contains 15 residues. This clone is large in the sample. The antigen remains undetermined. Sequenced sample: CD4+ effector T cells (CD127+, CD25-, CD137-, CD154-) from PBMCs; culture status not recorded. The source is a human donor in good health. The chain recombines TRBV7-2 with TRBJ1-4, with 8 nucleotides matching TRBD1. This CDR3 reads CASSPNSGTGGKLFF. The CDR3 DNA reads TGTGCCAGCAGCCCGAACTCCGGGACAGGTGGAAAACTGTTTTTT. Using reference TRBV7-2 and TRBJ1-4 for the parts outside the CDR3, the full variable domain is GAGVSQSPSNKVTEKGKDVELRCDPISGHTALYWYRQSLGQGLEFLIYFQGNSAPDKSGLPSDRFSAERTGGSVSTLTIQRTQQEDSAVYLCASSPNSGTGGKLFFGSGTQLSVL.